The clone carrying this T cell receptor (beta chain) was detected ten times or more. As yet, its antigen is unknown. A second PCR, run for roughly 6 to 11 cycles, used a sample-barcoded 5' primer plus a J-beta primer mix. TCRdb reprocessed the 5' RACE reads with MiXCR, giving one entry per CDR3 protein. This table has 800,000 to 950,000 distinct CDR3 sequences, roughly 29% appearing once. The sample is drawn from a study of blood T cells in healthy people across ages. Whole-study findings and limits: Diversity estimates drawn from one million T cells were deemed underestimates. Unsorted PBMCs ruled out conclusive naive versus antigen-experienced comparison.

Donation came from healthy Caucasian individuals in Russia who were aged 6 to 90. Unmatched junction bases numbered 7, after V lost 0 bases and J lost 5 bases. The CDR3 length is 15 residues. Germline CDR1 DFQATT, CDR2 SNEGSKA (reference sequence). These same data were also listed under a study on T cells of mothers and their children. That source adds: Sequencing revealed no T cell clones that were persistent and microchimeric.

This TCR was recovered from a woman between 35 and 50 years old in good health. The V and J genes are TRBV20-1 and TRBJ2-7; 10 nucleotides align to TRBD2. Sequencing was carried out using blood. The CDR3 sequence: CSARDPGLALHEQYF. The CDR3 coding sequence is TGCAGTGCTAGAGACCCGGGACTAGCGCTTCACGAGCAGTACTTC.